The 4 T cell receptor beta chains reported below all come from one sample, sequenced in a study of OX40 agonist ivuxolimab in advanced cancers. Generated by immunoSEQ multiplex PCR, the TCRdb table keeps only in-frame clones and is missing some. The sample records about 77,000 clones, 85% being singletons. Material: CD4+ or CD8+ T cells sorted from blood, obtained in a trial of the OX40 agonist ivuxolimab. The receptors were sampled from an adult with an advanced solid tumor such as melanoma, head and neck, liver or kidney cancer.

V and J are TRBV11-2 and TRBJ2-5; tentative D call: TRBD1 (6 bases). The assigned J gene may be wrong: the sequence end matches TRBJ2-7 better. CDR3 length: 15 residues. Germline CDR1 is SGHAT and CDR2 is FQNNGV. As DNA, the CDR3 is TGTGCCAGCAGCTCGCCCGCCGGGACAAACAACGAGCAGTACTTC. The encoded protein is CASSSPAGTNNEQYF.

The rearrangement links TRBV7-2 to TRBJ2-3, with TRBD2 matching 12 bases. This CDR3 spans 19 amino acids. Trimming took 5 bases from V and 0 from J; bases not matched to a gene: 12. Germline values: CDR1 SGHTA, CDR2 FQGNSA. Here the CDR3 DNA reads TGTGCCAGCAGCCCACCCCTTCTAGCGGGGGGGAGTAGCACAGATACGCAGTATTTT. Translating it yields CASSPPLLAGGSSTDTQYF. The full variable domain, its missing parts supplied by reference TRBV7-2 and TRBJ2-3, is GAGVSQSPSNKVTEKGKDVELRCDPISGHTALYWYRQSLGQGLEFLIYFQGNSAPDKSGLPSDRFSAERTGGSVSTLTIQRTQQEDSAVYLCASSPPLLAGGSSTDTQYFGPGTRLTVL.

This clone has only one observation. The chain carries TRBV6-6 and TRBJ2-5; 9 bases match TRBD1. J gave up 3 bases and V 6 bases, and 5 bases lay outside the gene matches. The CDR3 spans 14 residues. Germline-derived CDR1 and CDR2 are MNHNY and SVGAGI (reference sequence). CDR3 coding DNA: TGTGCCAGCAGCCGGGACAGGGCCAAAGAGACCCAGTACTTC. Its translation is CASSRDRAKETQYF.

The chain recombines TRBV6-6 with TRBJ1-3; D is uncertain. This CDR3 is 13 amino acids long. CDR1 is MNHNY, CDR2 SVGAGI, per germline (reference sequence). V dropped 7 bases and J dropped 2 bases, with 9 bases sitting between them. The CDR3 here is CASTMLAGNTIYF. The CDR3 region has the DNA TGTGCCAGCACCATGTTAGCTGGAAACACCATATATTTT.